Shown below are 8 T cell receptor beta chains from a single sample sequenced in a study of CD4+ T cells in melanoma. Produced via immunoSEQ multiplex PCR; TCRdb's table is partial and in-frame only. Of some 50,000 clones in the sample, 80% to 90% are singletons; the top ten hold 10% to 15%. The sample comprised peripheral blood. These receptors were obtained from a human donor with melanoma.

J is TRBJ2-1 and V is TRBV4-3, with D perhaps matching TRBD2 (6 bases). Trimming removed 4 bases at V and 8 bases at J, with 18 bases between. In germline, CDR1 is LGHNA, CDR2 YSLEER. The CDR3 runs to 15 residues. CDR3 DNA sequence: TGCGCCAGCAGCCGGAACCGGGACTCCAAGGATGAGCAGTTCTTC. Protein sequence: CASSRNRDSKDEQFF.

The chain has TRBV2 and TRBJ2-2; TRBD1 might be the D (6 bases). This CDR3 contains 12 residues. Between the trimmed V and J ends, which lost 6 bases and 7 bases, there was a span of 9 bases. Germline CDR1 reads SNHLY; CDR2 reads FYNNEI. CDR3 in amino acids: CASRPGVGELFF. DNA of the CDR3: TGTGCCAGCAGGCCAGGGGTCGGGGAGCTGTTTTTT.

The genes are TRBV2 and TRBJ1-1, with D possibly matching TRBD1 (6 bases). The ends were cut back, 11 bases at V and 2 bases at J, with 12 bases in the middle. This CDR3 is built from 12 residues. Germline CDR1 is SNHLY and CDR2 is FYNNEI. CDR3 in amino acids: CAAVGANTEAFF. CDR3 in DNA: TGTGCCGCGGTGGGGGCTAACACTGAAGCTTTCTTT.

The chain carries TRBV5-1 and TRBJ1-1; TRBD1 matches at 7 bases. The CDR3 covers 14 residues. Germline CDR1 and CDR2: SGHRS and YFSETQ. Trimming at V came to 4 bases and at J to 0 bases, leaving 3 bases not matched to a gene. This CDR3 is CASSPGQMNTEAFF. As DNA, the CDR3 is TGCGCCAGCAGCCCGGGACAGATGAACACTGAAGCTTTCTTT.

V gene TRBV5-4 combines with J gene TRBJ2-7; either TRBD1 or TRBD2 may supply D (5 bases each). Trimming shortened V by 4 bases and J by 5 bases, and 25 bases separated the two germline ends. The CDR3 consists of 17 residues. Germline CDR1 is SGHNT and CDR2 is YYREEE (reference sequence). CDR3 residues: CASSPGRRGDESNEQYF. DNA for the CDR3: TGTGCCAGCAGCCCGGGACGGAGAGGTGATGAGTCCAACGAGCAGTACTTC.

The CDR3 is CASSLAWDRINTGELFF. The CDR3, as DNA: TGCGCCAGCAGCTTGGCCTGGGACAGGATCAACACCGGGGAGCTGTTTTTT. The rearrangement links TRBV5-1 to TRBJ2-2, with 8 bases aligning to TRBD1. Germline V gives CDR1 SGHRS, CDR2 YFSETQ. This CDR3 comprises 17 residues. The V and J ends lost 0 bases and 2 bases, in that order; junction bases with no gene match: 6.

The chain couples TRBV10-3 to TRBJ1-5; the D is unclear. With 3 bases removed from V and 0 bases from J, the gap between germline ends came to 9 bases. This CDR3 is 15 amino acids long. The germline gives CDR1 ENHRY, CDR2 SYGVKD. CDR3 protein: CAISDNSYSNQPQHF. Written as DNA, the CDR3 is TGTGCCATCAGTGATAACAGCTATAGCAATCAGCCCCAGCATTTT.

The gene calls are TRBV28 and TRBJ2-1; D is uncertain. Germline-derived CDR1 and CDR2 are MDHEN and SYDVKM. CDR3 length equals 12 residues. V lost 5 bases and J lost 4, with 6 bases in between. The CDR3 bases are TGTGCCAGCAGTCCGACGTACAATGAGCAGTTCTTC. Amino acids: CASSPTYNEQFF.